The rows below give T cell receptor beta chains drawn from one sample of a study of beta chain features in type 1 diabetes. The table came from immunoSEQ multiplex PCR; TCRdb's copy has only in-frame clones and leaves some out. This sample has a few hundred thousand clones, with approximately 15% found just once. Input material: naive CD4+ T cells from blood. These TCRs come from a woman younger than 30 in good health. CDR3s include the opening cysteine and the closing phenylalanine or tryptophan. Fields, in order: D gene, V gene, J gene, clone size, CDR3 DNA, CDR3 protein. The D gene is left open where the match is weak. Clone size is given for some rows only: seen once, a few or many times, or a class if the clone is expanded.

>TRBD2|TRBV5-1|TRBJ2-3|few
TGCGCCAGCAGCTTGACTAGCGGGAGGTTCAGAGATACGCAGTATTTT
CASSLTSGRFRDTQYF
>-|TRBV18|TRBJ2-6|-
TGTGCCAGCTCACCCCTTAGCTCTGGGGCCAACGTCCTGACTTTC
CASSPLSSGANVLTF
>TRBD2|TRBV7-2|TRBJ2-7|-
TGTGCCAGCACCCGGACTAGCGGAGTTTACGAGCAGTACTTC
CASTRTSGVYEQYF
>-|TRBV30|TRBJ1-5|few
TGTGCCTGGAGTCGGGGGATAGGGAGCAATCAGCCCCAGCATTTT
CAWSRGIGSNQPQHF
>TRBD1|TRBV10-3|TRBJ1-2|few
TGTGCCATCAGTGAGTCCGGGACAGGGAACTATGGCTACACCTTC
CAISESGTGNYGYTF
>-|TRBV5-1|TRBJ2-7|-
TGCGCCAGCAGCTTGTCACCCCCGGCGGAGGAGCAGTACTTC
CASSLSPPAEEQYF
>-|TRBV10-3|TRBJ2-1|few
TGTGCCATCAAGGCTAGCGAACACAATGAGCAGTTCTTC
CAIKASEHNEQFF
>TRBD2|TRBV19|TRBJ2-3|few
TGTGCCAGTAGTAGCGGGAGTCGGACAGATACGCAGTATTTT
CASSSGSRTDTQYF
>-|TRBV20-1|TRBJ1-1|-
TGCAGTGCCGTGGGAGACACTGAAGCTTTCTTT
CSAVGDTEAFF
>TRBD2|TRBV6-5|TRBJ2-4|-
TGTGCCGCAGGGACTAGCGGGCAAACCAAAAACATTCAGTACTTC
CAAGTSGQTKNIQYF
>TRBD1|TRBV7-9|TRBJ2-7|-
TGTGCCAGCAGCCGGGGACAGGGCTCATGGGAGCAGTACTTC
CASSRGQGSWEQYF
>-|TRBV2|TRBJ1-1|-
TGTGCCAGCAGCAGGGAATTGAACACTGAAGCTTTCTTT
CASSRELNTEAFF
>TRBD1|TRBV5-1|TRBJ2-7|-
TGCGCCAGCGGTGGCCCGGGACAGGGCAACTACGAGCAGTACTTC
CASGGPGQGNYEQYF
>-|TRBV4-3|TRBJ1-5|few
TGCGCCAGCAGCCAAGACGGCAATCAGCCCCAGCATTTT
CASSQDGNQPQHF
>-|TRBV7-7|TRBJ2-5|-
TGTGCCAGCAGCTTAGCCGGGACTTTACAAGAGACCCAGTACTTC
CASSLAGTLQETQYF
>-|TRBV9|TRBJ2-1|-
TGTGCCAGCAGCTCTCAACGAGTCGTAAATGAGCAGTTCTTC
CASSSQRVVNEQFF
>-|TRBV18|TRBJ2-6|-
TGTGCCAGCTCACGGAGGAGTGACAGGTCGGCCTCTGGGGCCAACGTCCTGACTTTC
CASSRRSDRSASGANVLTF